The next 6 T cell receptor beta chains were all read from a single sample in a study of shared clonotypes between healthy human individuals. CD8 cells regarded as naive lacked CD45RO, were positively chosen for CCR7, and omitted terminally differentiated effector memory CD45RA+ cells. Generated by immunoSEQ multiplex PCR, the TCRdb table keeps only in-frame clones and is missing some. The repertoire has about 2.2 million clones, just under 95% of them found once; the top ten carry around 1.8%. Sequences were obtained from naive CD8+ T cells from PBMCs. Every receptor here comes from a man between 18 and 29 years old in good health. Some clones in this sample may be carry-over from other donors' samples.

The chain joins TRBV28 to TRBJ1-4; maybe TRBD1 (5 bases). The CDR3 has 15 residues. Per germline, CDR1 MDHEN and CDR2 SYDVKM. Between the trimmed V and J ends, which lost 5 bases and 4 bases, there was a span of 14 bases. CDR3 DNA sequence: TGTGCCAGCAGTCCGCCGGGACGGATTAATGAAAAACTGTTTTTT. Encoded protein: CASSPPGRINEKLFF. Together with reference TRBV28 and TRBJ1-4, the CDR3 gives the full variable domain: DVKVTQSSRYLVKRTGEKVFLECVQDMDHENMFWYRQDPGLGLRLIYFSYDVKMKEKGDIPEGYSVSREKKERFSLILESASTNQTSMYLCASSPPGRINEKLFFGSGTQLSVL.

CDR3 nucleotides: TGTGCCAGCACCGCGGACAGGGCGAATTATCAGCCCCAGCATTTT. The encoded protein is CASTADRANYQPQHF. The chain combines TRBV28 with TRBJ1-5; 8 bases are a match to TRBD1. Germline V CDR1 and CDR2: MDHEN, SYDVKM. The ends lost 7 bases at V and 5 bases at J; junction bases unmatched: 10. The CDR3 length is 15 residues.

The chain joins TRBV7-9 to TRBJ2-7, with 8 bases matching TRBD1. The CDR3 extends over 16 amino acids. V was pared by 5 bases and J by 4 bases, with 13 bases of the junction left unmatched. CDR1 and CDR2 from the germline V gene are SEHNR and FQNEAQ (reference sequence). The CDR3 nucleotides read TGTGCCAGCAGCCCAGGTCCCGGACAGGGCGGTTACGAGCAGTACTTC. This sequence encodes CASSPGPGQGGYEQYF.

The CDR3 DNA follows: TGTGCCAGCAGCCAAGGACAGGGCACTGAAGCTTTCTTT. Its protein product is CASSQGQGTEAFF. This chain joins TRBV11-2 and TRBJ1-1; TRBD1 matches 8 bases. This CDR3 is built from 13 residues. After removal of 5 bases from V and 4 bases from J, the junction contained 3 bases not matched to a gene. The germline gives CDR1 SGHAT, CDR2 FQNNGV.

The J gene is TRBJ2-3, the V gene TRBV4-2; TRBD2 aligns across 10 bases. The V gene's germline CDR1 is LGHNA and CDR2 YNFKEQ. V was clipped by 3 bases and J by 2 bases; unmatched bases: 8. This CDR3 is built from 17 residues. CDR3 region: CASSHRTSGGITDTQYF. CDR3 nucleotide sequence: TGTGCCAGCAGCCACCGGACTAGCGGCGGCATCACAGATACGCAGTATTTT.

The rearrangement links TRBV5-1 to TRBJ2-6, with D perhaps TRBD1 or TRBD2 (5 bases each). V shed 4 bases and J shed 5 bases, with 16 bases lying between them. The CDR3 sequence is 16 residues long. Germline V gene lookup returns CDR1 SGHRS and CDR2 YFSETQ. The CDR3 DNA sequence: TGCGCCAGCAGCCCGGGGCCCGATCGGAGGGCCAACGTCCTGACTTTC. Residues: CASSPGPDRRANVLTF.